A single T cell receptor beta chain is shown here with its context. Its target is not known. This entry belongs to a study of CD8 T cells in Susac syndrome. Study results and caveats: The study recognized that its TCR sequencing and HLA analysis covered a relatively small number of individuals.

The germline gives CDR1 SQVTM, CDR2 ANQGSEA. This CDR3 comprises 12 residues. Trimming removed 4 bases from V and 3 bases from J, with 8 bases in between. Roughly 0.5 to 1 ug RNA was reverse transcribed with random hexamers. The immunoSEQ assay covered 54 Vbeta and 13 Jbeta segments for CDR3. TCRdb reprocessed the immunoSEQ multiplex PCR reads via MiXCR and lists one record per CDR3 protein. Of around 180,000 distinct CDR3 sequences listed, roughly 95% are singletons. Sequencing of TCR beta was performed on blood CD8+ T cells and on blood CD4+ T cells. FACS enriched CD8+ TEMRA cells, while bulk CD8+ and CD4+ were negatively isolated.

The source is a human donor with multiple sclerosis. V and J are TRBV29-1 and TRBJ2-3; D unresolved. The sequencing input was CD4+ T cells from PBMCs. CDR3 loop: CSVVTNTDTQYF. DNA for the CDR3: TGCAGCGTTGTTACGAATACAGATACGCAGTATTTT.